The source of this T cell receptor (beta chain) is a study of T cell responses to AZD1222 COVID-19 vaccine. In the case of this clone: Its antigen remains unknown.

The study, taken as a whole, reports: Repertoires were obtained only post-peak T cell response. Clonal diversity may have been underestimated, and the donors were mostly white British, with more females than males.

Sequencing used immunoSEQ multiplex PCR; TCRdb keeps in-frame clones, though not all of them. The sample consists of approximately 190,000 clones, around 94% of them appearing once. CDR1 MNHNS and CDR2 SASEGT come from the germline V gene. The CDR3 extends over 16 amino acids. V shed 0 bases, J shed 3 bases, and the junction held 7 bases outside the gene matches. Sequences were derived from peripheral blood, sampled 28 days after the second dose of the MenACWY control vaccine. The chain carries TRBV6-1 and TRBJ1-2; 7 nucleotides agree with TRBD1. The sequence was collected from an adult who received the MenACWY meningococcal vaccine as a control. The CDR3 sequence: CASSEAFLTGDYGYTF. In DNA form, the CDR3 reads TGTGCCAGCAGTGAAGCTTTCTTAACAGGGGACTATGGCTACACCTTC.